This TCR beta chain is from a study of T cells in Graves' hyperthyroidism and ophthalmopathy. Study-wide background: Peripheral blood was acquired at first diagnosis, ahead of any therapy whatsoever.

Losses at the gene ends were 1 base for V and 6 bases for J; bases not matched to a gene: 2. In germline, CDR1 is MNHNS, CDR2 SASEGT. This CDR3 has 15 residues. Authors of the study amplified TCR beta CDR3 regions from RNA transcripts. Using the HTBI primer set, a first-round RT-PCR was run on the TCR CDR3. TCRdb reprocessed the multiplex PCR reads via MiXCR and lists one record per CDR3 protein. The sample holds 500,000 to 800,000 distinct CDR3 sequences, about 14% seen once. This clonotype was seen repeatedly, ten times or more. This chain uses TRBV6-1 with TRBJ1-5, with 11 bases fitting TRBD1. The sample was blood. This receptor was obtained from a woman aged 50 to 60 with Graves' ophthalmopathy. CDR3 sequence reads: CASSEEDRGPQPQHF. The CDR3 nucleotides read TGTGCCAGCAGTGAAGAGGACAGGGGGCCTCAGCCCCAGCATTTT.